The clone carrying this T cell receptor beta chain was detected a few times. Its antigen is undetermined. Germline and genes: mouse. From the germline J gene comes the end of the CDR3, since the read stops 3 residues before it. This record belongs to a study of CD8+ T cells in alopecia areata. Study-wide background: Female roughly 6-10-week-old C3H/HeJ recipients received skin from approximately 6-12-month-old C3H/HeJ graft donors with spontaneous alopecia. Broader study findings: Scalp lesions, especially in alopecia totalis/universalis, had higher clonality than normal scalp. Besides other cells, scalp samples also yield sequences of resident alphabeta T cells from normal skin. Unlike in mice, where it was clearer, TCR sharing across patients was less clear, possibly HLA-related.

Cell sorting was performed on pooled cutaneous lymph node cells with CD4, CD8alpha, NKG2D, NKG2ACE and other markers. Sequencing relied on a cDNA template that was reverse transcribed from extracted RNA. The assay was immunoSEQ multiplex PCR, and TCRdb's table has in-frame clones only and misses some. The table lists 270,000 or so clones, no singletons, with approximately 1.2% in the top ten. CDR3 length equals 14 residues. V lost 4 bases to trimming and J lost 7 bases; unmatched junction nucleotides: 4. Germline lookup yields CDR1 FNHDT and CDR2 SITEND (reference sequence). This chain connects TRBV19 to TRBJ1-6, with TRBD1 matching over 8 bases. TRBJ1-6 is labeled an ORF, and its function is uncertain. The source of this sequence is a C3H/HeJ mouse with alopecia areata. The mouse line has the MHC haplotype H2-k. Specimen: CD4+ T cells sorted from a lymph node. The CDR3 bases that were read are TGTGCCAGCAGTTCAGGGGGCCGGAATTCGCCC. This codes for CASSSGGRNSP. Given in full, the CDR3 is CASSSGGRNSPLYF.